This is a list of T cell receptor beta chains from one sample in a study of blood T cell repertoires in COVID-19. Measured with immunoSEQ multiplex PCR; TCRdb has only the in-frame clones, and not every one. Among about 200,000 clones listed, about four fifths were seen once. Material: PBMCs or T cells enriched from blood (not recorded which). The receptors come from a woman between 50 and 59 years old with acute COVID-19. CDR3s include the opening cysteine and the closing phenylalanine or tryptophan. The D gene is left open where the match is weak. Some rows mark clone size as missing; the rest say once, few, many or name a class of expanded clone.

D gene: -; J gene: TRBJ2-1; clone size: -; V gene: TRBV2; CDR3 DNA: TGTGCCAGCAGTGCTAGTCCACCGAGGGGGTTTGCCTACAATGAGCAGTTCTTC; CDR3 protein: CASSASPPRGFAYNEQFF
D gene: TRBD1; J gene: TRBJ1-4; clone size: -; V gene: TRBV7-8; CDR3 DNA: TGTGCCAGCAGCGCCAACAGGGGTGCTAATGAAAAACTGTTTTTT; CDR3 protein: CASSANRGANEKLFF
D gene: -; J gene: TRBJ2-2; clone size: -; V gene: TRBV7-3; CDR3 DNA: TGTGCCAGCAGCTTTCTTACCGGGGAGCTGTTTTTT; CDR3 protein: CASSFLTGELFF
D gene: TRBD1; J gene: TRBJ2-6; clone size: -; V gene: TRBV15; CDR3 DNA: TGTGCCACCAGCAGCACTCCGGGACAGGGGGCGTCTGGGGCCAACGTCCTGACTTTC; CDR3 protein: CATSSTPGQGASGANVLTF
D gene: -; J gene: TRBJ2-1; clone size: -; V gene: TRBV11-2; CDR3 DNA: TGTGCCAGCAGCTTAGGGTCGGCGGGAAACCTCAATGAGCAGTTCTTC; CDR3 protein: CASSLGSAGNLNEQFF
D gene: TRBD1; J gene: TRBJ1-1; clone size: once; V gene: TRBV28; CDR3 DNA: TGTGCCAGCACCCTACCCGGGACAGGGACGAACACTGAAGCTTTCTTT; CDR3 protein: CASTLPGTGTNTEAFF
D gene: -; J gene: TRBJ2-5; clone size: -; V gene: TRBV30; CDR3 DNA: TGTGCCTGGAGTATCAAGGGGCCTGAGACCCAGTACTTC; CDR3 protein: CAWSIKGPETQYF
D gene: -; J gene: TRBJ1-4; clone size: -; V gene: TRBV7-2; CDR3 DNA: TGTGCCAGCCGCCCTGGGCCTGGTGAAAAACTGTTTTTT; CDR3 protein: CASRPGPGEKLFF
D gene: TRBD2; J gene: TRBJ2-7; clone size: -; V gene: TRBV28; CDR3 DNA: TGTGCCAGCAGGGGCCCCGGTAGCGGGGAATACGAGCAGTACTTC; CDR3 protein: CASRGPGSGEYEQYF
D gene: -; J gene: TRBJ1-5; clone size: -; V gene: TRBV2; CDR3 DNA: TGTGCCAGCAGTCCACAGGGTCTTAGCAATCAGCCCCAGCATTTT; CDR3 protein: CASSPQGLSNQPQHF
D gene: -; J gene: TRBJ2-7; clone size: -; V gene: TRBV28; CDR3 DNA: TGTGCCAGCAGTTTCGGGGTGGGCTACGAGCAGTACTTC; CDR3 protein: CASSFGVGYEQYF
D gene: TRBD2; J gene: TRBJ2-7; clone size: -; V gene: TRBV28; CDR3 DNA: TGTGCCAGCAGTGGAGCAGCGGGAGGGCCCTACGAGCAGTACTTC; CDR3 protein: CASSGAAGGPYEQYF
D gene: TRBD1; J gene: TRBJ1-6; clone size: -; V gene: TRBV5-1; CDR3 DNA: TGCGCCAGCAGCTCCTCCGGGACAGGGACATCACCCCTCCACTTT; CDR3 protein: CASSSSGTGTSPLHF
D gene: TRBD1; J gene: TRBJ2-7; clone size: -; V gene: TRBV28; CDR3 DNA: TGTGCCAGCAGGGGACAGTTCGGCGAGCAGTACTTC; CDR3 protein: CASRGQFGEQYF
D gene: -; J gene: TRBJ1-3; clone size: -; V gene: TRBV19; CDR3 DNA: TGTGCCAGTAGTATTCCCAGGACACGAACGGGAAACACCATATATTTT; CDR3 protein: CASSIPRTRTGNTIYF
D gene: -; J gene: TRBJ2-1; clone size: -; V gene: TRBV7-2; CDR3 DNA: TGTGCCAGCAGCATGCGGACAGAAAGTAATGAGCAGTTCTTC; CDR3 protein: CASSMRTESNEQFF
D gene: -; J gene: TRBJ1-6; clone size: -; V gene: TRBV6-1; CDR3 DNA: TGTGCCAGCAGTGAAGGGGCTTCACCCCTCCACTTT; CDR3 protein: CASSEGASPLHF
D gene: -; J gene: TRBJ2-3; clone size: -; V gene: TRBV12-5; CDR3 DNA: TGTGCTAGTGGTTTTAGGGGGTTCGCAGATACGCAGTATTTT; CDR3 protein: CASGFRGFADTQYF